This TCR beta chain was profiled in a study of blood T cell repertoires in COVID-19. Study-wide context: COVID-19 samples from acute and convalescent phases originated in the United States, Italy and Spain.

Living in about two dozen US areas, the participants were between roughly 18 and 95 years of age. The CDR3 extends over 14 amino acids. Trimming left V 4 bases short and J 7 bases short, with 14 bases between. Per the germline V gene, CDR1 is MNHEY and CDR2 is SMNVEV (reference sequence). Under the authors' procedure: Researchers report that nucleated cell counts were estimated from reference gene primer amplification. Some clones are missing from TCRdb's copy, which holds only in-frame ones; the method was immunoSEQ multiplex PCR. V and J calls and clone size are given by that table; D and trimming were obtained from the DNA. The sample contains a few hundred thousand clones, 89% of which appear only once.

The sequenced sample was PBMCs or T cells enriched from blood (not recorded which). This sequence joins TRBV27 and TRBJ2-4, with D hard to call. The TCR sequence derives from a woman aged 40 to 55 who had recovered from COVID-19. The CDR3 DNA follows: TGTGCCAGCAGTTCCTCCATCGGAGCGAACATTCAGTACTTC. Amino acids: CASSSSIGANIQYF.